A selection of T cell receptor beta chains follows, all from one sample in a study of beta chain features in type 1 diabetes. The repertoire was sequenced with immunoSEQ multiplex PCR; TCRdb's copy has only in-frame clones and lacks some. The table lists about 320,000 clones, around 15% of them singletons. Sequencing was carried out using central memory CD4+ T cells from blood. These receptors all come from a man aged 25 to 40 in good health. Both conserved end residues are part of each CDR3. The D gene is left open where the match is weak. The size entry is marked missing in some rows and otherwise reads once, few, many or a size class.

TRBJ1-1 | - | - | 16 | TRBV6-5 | CASSSRPSLPNTEAFF | TGTGCCAGCAGTTCCCGCCCTTCTCTCCCGAACACTGAAGCTTTCTTT
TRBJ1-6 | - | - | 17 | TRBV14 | CASSQVQGGSYNSPLHF | TGTGCCAGCAGCCAGGTACAGGGAGGATCCTATAATTCACCCCTCCACTTT
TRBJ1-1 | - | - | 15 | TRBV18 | CASSPPSTVLTEAFF | TGTGCCAGCTCACCCCCCTCGACAGTACTCACTGAAGCTTTCTTT
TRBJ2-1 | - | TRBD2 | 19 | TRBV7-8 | CASSLAFLGTSGLDNEQFF | TGTGCCAGCAGCTTAGCGTTTCTGGGGACTAGCGGCCTCGACAATGAGCAGTTCTTC
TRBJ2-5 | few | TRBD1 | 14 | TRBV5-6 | CASSSPGGKETQYF | TGTGCCAGCAGCTCGCCAGGGGGCAAGGAGACCCAGTACTTC
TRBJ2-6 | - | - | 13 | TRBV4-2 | CASSLWTGDHVSF | TGTGCCAGCAGCTTATGGACCGGTGACCACGTTTCTTTC
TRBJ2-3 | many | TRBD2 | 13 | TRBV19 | CASRTAGADTQYF | TGTGCCAGTAGAACAGCGGGGGCGGATACGCAGTATTTT
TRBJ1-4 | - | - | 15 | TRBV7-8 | CASTVNRDANEKLFF | TGTGCCAGCACCGTAAACCGGGATGCTAATGAAAAACTGTTTTTT
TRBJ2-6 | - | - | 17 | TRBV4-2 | CASSRQENLSGANVLTF | TGTGCCAGCAGCCGGCAGGAAAATCTATCTGGGGCCAACGTCCTGACTTTC
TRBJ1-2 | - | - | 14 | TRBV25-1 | CASSETAGMRGYTF | TGTGCCAGCAGTGAAACGGCAGGGATGAGAGGCTACACCTTC
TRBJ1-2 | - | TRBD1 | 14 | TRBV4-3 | CASSQQGASFGYTF | TGCGCCAGCAGCCAACAGGGGGCGTCGTTCGGCTACACCTTC
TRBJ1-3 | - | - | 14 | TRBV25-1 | CASSEFGQRNTIYF | TGTGCCAGCAGTGAGTTCGGACAGAGAAACACCATATATTTT
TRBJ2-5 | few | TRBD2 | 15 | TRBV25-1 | CASSPSLAGRETQYF | TGTGCCAGTAGCCCTTCACTAGCGGGGCGGGAGACCCAGTACTTC
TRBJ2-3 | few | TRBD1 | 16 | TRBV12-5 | CASGSGTGWGTDTQYF | TGTGCTAGTGGTTCCGGGACAGGTTGGGGCACAGATACGCAGTATTTT
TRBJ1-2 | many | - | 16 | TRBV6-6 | CASSYRSGSLNYGYTF | TGTGCCAGCAGTTACCGATCGGGCAGCCTCAACTATGGCTACACCTTC
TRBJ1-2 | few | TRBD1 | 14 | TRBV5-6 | CASTLDRADYGYTF | TGTGCCAGCACCCTGGACAGGGCGGACTATGGCTACACCTTC
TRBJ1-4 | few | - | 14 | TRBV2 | CASSDNRLNEKLFF | TGTGCCAGCAGTGATAACAGGTTGAATGAAAAACTGTTTTTT
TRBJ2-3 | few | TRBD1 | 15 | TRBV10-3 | CAINQGTGFTDTQYF | TGTGCCATCAACCAAGGGACAGGGTTTACAGATACGCAGTATTTT
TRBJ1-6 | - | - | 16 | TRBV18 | CASSLTGSSYNSPLHF | TGTGCCAGCTCACTGACTGGGAGCTCCTATAATTCACCCCTCCACTTT
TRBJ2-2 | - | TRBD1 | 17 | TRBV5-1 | CASRSGTEKFNTGELFF | TGCGCCAGCAGATCCGGGACAGAAAAATTCAACACCGGGGAGCTGTTTTTT
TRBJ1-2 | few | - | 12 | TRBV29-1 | CSVESGDRGYTF | TGCAGCGTTGAGTCAGGGGACCGGGGCTACACCTTC
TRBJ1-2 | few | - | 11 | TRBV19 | CASSRSYGYTF | TGTGCCAGTAGTCGGAGTTATGGCTACACCTTC
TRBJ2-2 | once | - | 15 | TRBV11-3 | CASSLVSGDTGELFF | TGTGCCAGCAGCTTAGTATCTGGGGACACCGGGGAGCTGTTTTTT
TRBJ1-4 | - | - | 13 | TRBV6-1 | CASRHTDNEKLFF | TGTGCCAGCCGGCACACAGATAATGAAAAACTGTTTTTT
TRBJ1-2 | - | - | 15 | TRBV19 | CASSMSSGTGRGYTF | TGTGCCAGTAGTATGTCCTCAGGAACAGGGAGAGGCTACACCTTC
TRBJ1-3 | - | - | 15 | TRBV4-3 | CASSRVQASGNTIYF | TGCGCCAGCAGCCGGGTCCAGGCCTCTGGAAACACCATATATTTT